This passage covers 9 T cell receptor beta chains from one sample sequenced in a study of shared clonotypes between healthy human individuals. Terminally differentiated effector memory CD45RA+ cells were left out of the naive CD8 fraction, which was CD45RO-negative and positively selected for CCR7. Here immunoSEQ multiplex PCR was the method, and the copy in TCRdb shows in-frame clones only, minus some. The repertoire includes roughly 810,000 clones, roughly 96% of them detected once, and about 0.25% sits in the top ten. Sequencing was done on a sample of naive CD8+ T cells sorted from blood. All receptors come from a man aged 25-40 years in good health.

This clone came up once. This chain uses TRBV5-6 with TRBJ1-5; tentative D call: TRBD1 (6 bases). The CDR3 consists of 16 residues. Deletions cut 2 bases from V and 1 base from J, with 13 bases between. Germline CDR1 SGHDT, CDR2 YYEEEE. For the CDR3, the DNA is TGTGCCAGCAGCTTCAGTACAGGGACGAGCAATCAGCCCCAGCATTTT. Its translation is CASSFSTGTSNQPQHF.

The CDR3 DNA follows: TGCGCCAGCAGCCAAGATAGGCTAGCGGGGTATTACAATGAGCAGTTCTTC. Its protein product is CASSQDRLAGYYNEQFF. The chain uses TRBV4-3 and TRBJ2-1; 9 positions agree with TRBD2. The CDR3 runs to 17 residues. The germline V gene has CDR1 LGHNA and CDR2 YSLEER. V was clipped by 0 bases and J by 4 bases; unmatched bases: 7.

The chain carries TRBV27 and TRBJ2-1; 9 bases agree with TRBD1. The CDR3 consists of 15 residues. Trimming cost V 6 bases and J 8 bases; bases outside gene matches: 11. CDR1 is MNHEY and CDR2 is SMNVEV in the germline V gene (reference sequence). The CDR3 is CASSPTHTGGYEQFF. For the CDR3, the DNA is TGTGCCAGCAGCCCGACTCACACAGGGGGCTATGAGCAGTTCTTC.

The V gene is TRBV7-9, the J gene TRBJ2-6; no reliable D call. The CDR3 consists of 12 residues. The ends were cut back, 6 bases at V and 4 bases at J, with 4 bases in the middle. Germline CDR1 SEHNR, CDR2 FQNEAQ (reference sequence). CDR3 in DNA: TGTGCCAGCAGTGGGGGGGCCAACGTCCTGACTTTC. Protein sequence: CASSGGANVLTF.

V usage is TRBV5-5 and J usage is TRBJ2-1; D is unclear. With 0 bases removed from V and 9 bases from J, the gap between germline ends came to 16 bases. The CDR3 consists of 15 residues. Germline V gene lookup returns CDR1 SGHKS and CDR2 YYEKEE (reference sequence). The CDR3 bases are TGTGCCAGCAGCTTGGCCCCCTCTGACTCGGGTGAGCAGTTCTTC. Its translation is CASSLAPSDSGEQFF.

The V gene is TRBV30, the J gene TRBJ1-1; the D is unclear. The germline V and J ends were trimmed by 2 bases and 9 bases, with 16 bases remaining between them. The CDR3 covers 13 residues. The V gene's germline CDR1 is GTSNPN and CDR2 SVGIG (reference sequence). CDR3 sequence: CAWSPASNTQAFF. The CDR3, as DNA: TGTGCCTGGAGTCCCGCTTCCAACACACAAGCTTTCTTT.

The V and J genes are TRBV25-1 and TRBJ2-1, with D maybe TRBD2 (6 bases). Germline V CDR1 and CDR2: MGHDK, SYGVNS. The CDR3 has 14 amino acids. The V and J ends lost 4 bases and 4 bases respectively, with 11 bases between them. This CDR3 is CASSGGVVYNEQFF. The CDR3 DNA reads TGTGCCAGCAGTGGGGGGGTGGTTTACAATGAGCAGTTCTTC.

The chain links TRBV7-2 to TRBJ2-3; the match to TRBD2 covers 13 bases. The length of the CDR3 is 17 residues. J was trimmed by 6 bases and V by 4 bases; bases with no gene match: 10. Germline CDR1 and CDR2: SGHTA and FQGNSA. CDR3 sequence: CASSSLTSGRAVDTQYF. The CDR3 region has the DNA TGTGCCAGCAGCTCTCTTACTAGCGGGAGGGCCGTTGATACGCAGTATTTT.

The gene calls are TRBV7-9 and TRBJ2-1; the match to TRBD2 covers 12 bases. Germline CDR1 SEHNR, CDR2 FQNEAQ (reference sequence). V trimming: 0 bases; J trimming: 4 bases; junction bases outside the gene matches: 1. The CDR3 loop spans 16 amino acids. The CDR3 coding sequence is TGTGCCAGCAGCTTAGCAGGACTAGCGGGGTACAATGAGCAGTTCTTC. This codes for CASSLAGLAGYNEQFF.